The rows below give T cell receptor beta chains drawn from one sample of a study of blood T cell repertoires in COVID-19. TCRdb's copy holds only in-frame clones and misses some; the assay was immunoSEQ multiplex PCR. The profile shows around 40,000 clones, around 83% of them singletons. Input material: peripheral blood. The receptors were sampled from a human donor in a cohort sampled during active COVID-19. Each CDR3 is given with its conserved first and last residue. A D gene is named only where the DNA matches it firmly. The listing skips clone size in some rows; elsewhere it reads once, few, many or a size class.

j_call v_call d_call clone_size cdr3_nt cdr3_aa
TRBJ2-1 TRBV27 NA NA TGTGCCAGCAGCCCTAGATCCGGGTCCTACAATGAGCAGTTCTTC CASSPRSGSYNEQFF
TRBJ1-2 TRBV10-2 NA few TGCGCCAGCAGTGAGTCGGCGGGGGTCGATGGCTACACCTTC CASSESAGVDGYTF
TRBJ1-6 TRBV25-1 NA NA TGTGCCAGCAGTGAATTTGGCACGTTCAGACCCCTCCACTTT CASSEFGTFRPLHF
TRBJ2-1 TRBV6-5 TRBD2 NA TGTGCCAGCAGTCCCGGGACTATCCCAGGTGAGCAGTTCTTC CASSPGTIPGEQFF
TRBJ2-2 TRBV10-3 TRBD2 NA TGTGCCGCCAAGGGTACTAGCGGGACCGGGGAGCTGTTTTTT CAAKGTSGTGELFF
TRBJ1-6 TRBV6-5 TRBD1 NA TGTGCCAGCAACCGGGACAGGGTTTCACCCCTCCACTTT CASNRDRVSPLHF
TRBJ1-2 TRBV10-1 NA few TGCGCCAGCGGACGGGGGTTAGCTAACTATGGCTACACCTTC CASGRGLANYGYTF
TRBJ2-7 TRBV5-1 TRBD1 NA TGCGCCAGCAGCGACGGGACAGGGTTCTCCCACGAGCAGTACTTC CASSDGTGFSHEQYF
TRBJ2-3 TRBV3-1/TRBV3-2 NA NA TGTGCCAGCAGTCCCTCAGCGGTCCCGGGGGATACGCAGTATTTT CASSPSAVPGDTQYF
TRBJ1-2 TRBV28 TRBD1 NA TGTGCCAGCAGTTCGGGACAGGGACATTTTGGCTACACCTTC CASSSGQGHFGYTF
TRBJ2-3 TRBV5-4 TRBD1 NA TGTGCCAGCAGCCCGGGACAGGGTGGTCAGGATACGCAGTATTTT CASSPGQGGQDTQYF
TRBJ2-7 TRBV11-2 NA NA TGTGCCAGCAGCCGTCCACAGGGATACGAGCAGTACTTC CASSRPQGYEQYF
TRBJ2-5 TRBV5-1 TRBD1 NA TGCGCCAGCAGCTCCTCCGGGACAGGGGGAGAGACCCAGTACTTC CASSSSGTGGETQYF
TRBJ1-2 TRBV5-6 TRBD1 NA TGTGCCAGCACCCTTGGTAACAGGGGGTTGGCTGGCTACACCTTC CASTLGNRGLAGYTF
TRBJ2-2 TRBV7-3 TRBD1 NA TGTGCCAGCGTCCTAAAGGGACAGAGAAACACCGGGGAGCTGTTTTTT CASVLKGQRNTGELFF
TRBJ1-1 TRBV19 NA NA TGTGCCAGTAGTATCCAGGCCTCAAACACTGAAGCTTTCTTT CASSIQASNTEAFF
TRBJ1-1 TRBV6-7 NA NA TGTGCCAGCAGCCCGGGGGGGAACACTGAAGCTTTCTTT CASSPGGNTEAFF
TRBJ2-7 TRBV7-9 TRBD2 NA TGTGCCAGCAGCTCTCCCCCGGGGGGGGCCTACGAGCAGTACTTC CASSSPPGGAYEQYF
TRBJ1-1 TRBV29-1 NA NA TGCAGCGTTGGCAGGGGAACTCGGACCACTGAAGCTTTCTTT CSVGRGTRTTEAFF
TRBJ1-2 TRBV19 TRBD1 NA TGTGCCAGTACCACCGAAGGACAGGGGGCGTATGGCTACACCTTC CASTTEGQGAYGYTF
TRBJ2-1 TRBV18 NA NA TGTGCCAGCTCAGCTCGTAACAAAGAGGGCCGTGAGCAGTTCTTC CASSARNKEGREQFF
TRBJ2-4 TRBV14 TRBD1 NA TGTGCCAGCAGCGAACCGGGACAGAAAAACATTCAGTACTTC CASSEPGQKNIQYF
TRBJ1-5 TRBV13 NA NA TGTGCCAGCAGAGGGACACTTCATAGCAATCAGCCCCAGCATTTT CASRGTLHSNQPQHF
TRBJ1-3 TRBV12-3/TRBV12-4 NA NA TGTGCCAGCAGTAGGGGGTCCGGAAACACCATATATTTT CASSRGSGNTIYF
TRBJ2-7 TRBV23-1 NA few TGCGCCAGCAGTCAATCGGAGGAGAGAGAAGAGTACTTC CASSQSEEREEYF
TRBJ1-1 TRBV7-9 NA NA TGTGCCAGCAGCCTTACAGGGAACACTGAAGCTTTCTTT CASSLTGNTEAFF
TRBJ1-1 TRBV18 TRBD1 NA TGTGCCAGCTCACTATACGAACTTCAGGGGGCCCCTGAAGCTTTCTTT CASSLYELQGAPEAFF
TRBJ2-3 TRBV3-1/TRBV3-2 NA NA TGTGCCAGCAGCCCCCCGGGTCTGCCAGATACGCAGTATTTT CASSPPGLPDTQYF
TRBJ2-7 TRBV11-2 NA NA TGTGCCAGCAGCTTAGGCAGGGGCGGGTGGTACGAGCAGTACTTC CASSLGRGGWYEQYF
TRBJ1-1 TRBV5-1 NA NA TGCGCCAGCAGCCCGGGAGGGTTAGGTAACACTGAAGCTTTCTTT CASSPGGLGNTEAFF
TRBJ1-1 TRBV18 TRBD1 NA TGTGCCAGCTCACCGGACAGGGGACCCATGAACACTGAAGCTTTCTTT CASSPDRGPMNTEAFF
TRBJ2-2 TRBV11-3 NA NA TGTGCCAGCATCTCGGGGAGAGAGGTTGTTTCCGGGGAGCTGTTTTTT CASISGREVVSGELFF
TRBJ1-2 TRBV5-1 TRBD1 few TGCGCCAGCGCCCCGCGGCCAGGGGGCGACGGCTACACCTTC CASAPRPGGDGYTF
TRBJ2-3 TRBV7-2 NA NA TGTGCCAGCAGTATCAAGGCGGGGTTTGATACGCAGTATTTT CASSIKAGFDTQYF
TRBJ2-3 TRBV27 NA once TGTGCCAGCAGTTCCAGACATCCCCGGCCCACAGATACGCAGTATTTT CASSSRHPRPTDTQYF
TRBJ2-5 TRBV5-1 NA NA TGCGCCCGCCGACGGAGGGGGGGCCTGGAGACCCAGTACTTC CARRRRGGLETQYF
TRBJ1-4 TRBV7-9 TRBD1 NA TGTGCCAGCAGCCGTGACAGGGGTAATGAAAAACTGTTTTTT CASSRDRGNEKLFF
TRBJ2-5 TRBV6-6 TRBD2 NA TGTGCCAGCAGTCGCGGACTAGCGGGGGGGAAACTAAAAGAGACCCAGTACTTC CASSRGLAGGKLKETQYF
TRBJ2-7 TRBV7-3 NA NA TGTGCCAGCAGCTTCGTGGGGCCATCTGCGCAGTACTTC CASSFVGPSAQYF
TRBJ1-3 TRBV11-2 TRBD1 NA TGTGCCAGCAGCGCCCGGGACAGTCGCTCTGGAAACACCATATATTTT CASSARDSRSGNTIYF
TRBJ2-5 TRBV19 TRBD1 NA TGTGCCAGTAGTTCAGGGACAGGGCCGGGGGAGACCCAGTACTTC CASSSGTGPGETQYF
TRBJ2-3 TRBV5-1 NA NA TGCGCCAGCAGCTTGGGGGAGGCCCCCGAGGGTGATACGCAGTATTTT CASSLGEAPEGDTQYF
TRBJ2-3 TRBV5-4 NA once TGTGCCAGCAGGCGGGACAGCTCTAGCACAGATACGCAGTATTTT CASRRDSSSTDTQYF
TRBJ1-2 TRBV6-5 NA NA TGTGCCAGCGATAAGGGGGGGGCAGGTGGCTACACCTTC CASDKGGAGGYTF
TRBJ1-2 TRBV19 NA NA TGTGCCAGTAGGGAACAGGGCCATGGCTACACCTTC CASREQGHGYTF
TRBJ1-2 TRBV6-5 NA NA TGTGCCAGCATGGGGTGGGGGCCTAGGGATGGCTACACCTTC CASMGWGPRDGYTF
TRBJ2-5 TRBV7-9 TRBD1 NA TGTGCCAGCAGCGTTAGATCGGGACAGGGGGAGACCCAGTACTTC CASSVRSGQGETQYF
TRBJ2-7 TRBV12-5 NA few TGTGCTAGTGGCTCGACTTACGAAAGGGAGCAGTACTTC CASGSTYEREQYF
TRBJ1-3 TRBV6-5 NA NA TGTGCCAGCAGCCGGGGACTTAGCTCTGGAAACACCATATATTTT CASSRGLSSGNTIYF
TRBJ2-5 TRBV6-5 TRBD2 NA TGTGCCAGCAGTTACATGGCGGGGGGGAGGGAGACCCAGTACTTC CASSYMAGGRETQYF
TRBJ1-5 TRBV25-1 TRBD1 NA TGTGCCAGCAGTGAAGACAGGGGAGGGAATCAGCCCCAGCATTTT CASSEDRGGNQPQHF
TRBJ2-7 TRBV6-5 NA NA TGTGCCAGCAGTTACTCAGCGCCGGGGGAGTACTTC CASSYSAPGEYF
TRBJ2-1 TRBV7-8 TRBD2 NA TGTGCCAGCAGCCCCCAAAAGCGGACTAGCGGTGGAAAAGGAAGCTCCTACAATGAGCAGTTCTTC CASSPQKRTSGGKGSSYNEQFF
TRBJ2-7 TRBV12-2 NA few TGTGCAAGTCGCTTCGGACTTGGGAAAAAGAGGTCCTCCTACGAGCAGTACTTC CASRFGLGKKRSSYEQYF
TRBJ2-1 TRBV19 TRBD2 NA TGTGCCAGTAGCCCCGCCGGGACTAGCGGGGGACAGCAGTTCTTC CASSPAGTSGGQQFF
TRBJ2-1 TRBV12-3/TRBV12-4 TRBD2 NA TGTGCCAGCAGGACTAGCGGGTACAATGAGCAGTTCTTC CASRTSGYNEQFF
TRBJ2-3 TRBV19 TRBD2 NA TGTGCCAGTAGTGTTACTAGCGGGGTAGGAGATACGCAGTATTTT CASSVTSGVGDTQYF
TRBJ1-3 TRBV7-3 NA NA TGTGCCAGCAGCCTTGCCGCGTCTGGAAACACCATATATTTT CASSLAASGNTIYF
TRBJ1-2 TRBV29-1 NA NA TGCAGCGGACTGACAGGCTATCATGGCTACACCTTC CSGLTGYHGYTF